This passage covers 8 T cell receptor beta chains from one sample sequenced in a study of blood T cell repertoires in COVID-19. Profiled with immunoSEQ multiplex PCR; TCRdb holds only in-frame clones, not every one. Here the sample spans about 120,000 clones, 65% to 80% being singletons. Material: peripheral blood. These receptors were taken from a human donor with acute or convalescent COVID-19. The donor label of this sample is uncertain.

V and J are TRBV2 and TRBJ2-1; 9 nucleotides line up with TRBD2. The CDR3 contains 16 residues. The junction had 8 bases not matched to a gene; V was cut back by 0 bases and J by 8 bases. Per the germline V gene, CDR1 is SNHLY and CDR2 is FYNNEI. The CDR3 here is CASSEAGGGVKHEQFF. For the CDR3, the DNA is TGTGCCAGCAGTGAAGCGGGCGGGGGGGTTAAGCATGAGCAGTTCTTC.

The genes are TRBV7-8 and TRBJ1-2; D is possibly TRBD1 (6 bases). V was cut by 5 bases and J by 1 base, with 23 bases left in between. The CDR3 runs to 18 residues. The V gene's germline CDR1 is SGHVS and CDR2 FQNEAQ. The CDR3 DNA reads TGTGCCAGCAGCAAGCCTCCAAACAGGGCAACGAATAACTATGGCTACACCTTC. Translation gives CASSKPPNRATNNYGYTF.

The chain couples TRBV4-1 to TRBJ1-6; D uncertain. CDR1 and CDR2 from the germline V gene are MGHRA and YSYEKL. The CDR3 runs to 15 residues. With 1 base removed from V and 5 bases from J, the gap between germline ends came to 9 bases. CDR3 nucleotides: TGCGCCAGCAGCCAAGGCGGGATAAATAATTCACCCCTCCACTTT. Its translation: CASSQGGINNSPLHF.

This clone was counted at least ten times. The CDR3 loop is CASSFSGAYQETQYF. CDR3 coding DNA: TGCGCCAGCAGCTTTAGCGGGGCTTACCAAGAGACCCAGTACTTC. This chain connects TRBV5-1 to TRBJ2-5, with 8 bases matching TRBD2. The CDR3 consists of 15 residues. The germline V gene has CDR1 SGHRS and CDR2 YFSETQ. The V gene end was trimmed by 2 bases and the J gene end by 0 bases; junction bases not matched to a gene: 3.

This clone was counted many times. The chain recombines TRBV14 with TRBJ1-6; D is uncertain. V was clipped by 0 bases and J by 10 bases, with 10 bases between them. Germline-derived CDR1 and CDR2 are SGHDN and FVKESK. The CDR3 is 14 residues long. In DNA form, the CDR3 reads TGTGCCAGCAGCCAAGACAGAAGATACTCACCCCTCCACTTT. Amino acid sequence: CASSQDRRYSPLHF.

This chain uses TRBV5-1 with TRBJ1-1; D gene uncertain. The CDR3 loop spans 14 amino acids. Germline CDR1 and CDR2: SGHRS and YFSETQ. Trimming took off 0 bases at V and 1 base at J, with 7 bases between the two ends. The CDR3 sequence: CASSLARRNTEAFF. The CDR3 DNA sequence: TGCGCCAGCAGCTTGGCCAGGCGGAACACTGAAGCTTTCTTT.

This chain joins TRBV5-6 and TRBJ2-5; 8 bases map to TRBD2. Losses at the gene ends were 4 bases for V and 2 bases for J; bases not matched to a gene: 16. Per the germline V gene, CDR1 is SGHDT and CDR2 is YYEEEE. The CDR3 loop spans 18 amino acids. CDR3: CASSGPTWLAGGQETQYF. The CDR3, as DNA: TGTGCCAGCAGCGGCCCTACATGGCTGGCGGGGGGACAAGAGACCCAGTACTTC.

In this sample, this clone turned up a few times. The V and J genes are TRBV28 and TRBJ2-3, with 10 positions matching TRBD2. The CDR3 is 16 amino acids. J lost 1 base, V lost 3 bases, and 4 bases had no gene match. Germline loops: CDR1 MDHEN, CDR2 SYDVKM. CDR3 sequence reads: CASSFPLAGGTDTQYF. The CDR3 coding sequence is TGTGCCAGCAGTTTCCCCCTAGCGGGGGGCACAGATACGCAGTATTTT.